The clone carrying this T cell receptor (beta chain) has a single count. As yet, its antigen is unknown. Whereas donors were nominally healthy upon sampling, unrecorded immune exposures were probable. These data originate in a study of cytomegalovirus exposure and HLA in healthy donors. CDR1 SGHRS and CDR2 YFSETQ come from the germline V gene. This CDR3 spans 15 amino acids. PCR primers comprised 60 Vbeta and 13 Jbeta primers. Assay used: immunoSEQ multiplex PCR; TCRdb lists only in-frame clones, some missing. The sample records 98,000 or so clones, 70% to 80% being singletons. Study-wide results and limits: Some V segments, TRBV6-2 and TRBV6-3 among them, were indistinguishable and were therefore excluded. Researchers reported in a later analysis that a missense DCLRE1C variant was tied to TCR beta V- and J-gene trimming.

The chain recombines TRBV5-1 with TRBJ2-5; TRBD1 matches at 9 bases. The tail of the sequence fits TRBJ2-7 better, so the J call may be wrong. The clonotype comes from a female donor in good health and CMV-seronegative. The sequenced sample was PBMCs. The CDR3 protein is CASSPRDREAYEQYF. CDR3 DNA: TGCGCCAGCAGCCCCCGGGACAGGGAAGCCTACGAGCAGTACTTC.